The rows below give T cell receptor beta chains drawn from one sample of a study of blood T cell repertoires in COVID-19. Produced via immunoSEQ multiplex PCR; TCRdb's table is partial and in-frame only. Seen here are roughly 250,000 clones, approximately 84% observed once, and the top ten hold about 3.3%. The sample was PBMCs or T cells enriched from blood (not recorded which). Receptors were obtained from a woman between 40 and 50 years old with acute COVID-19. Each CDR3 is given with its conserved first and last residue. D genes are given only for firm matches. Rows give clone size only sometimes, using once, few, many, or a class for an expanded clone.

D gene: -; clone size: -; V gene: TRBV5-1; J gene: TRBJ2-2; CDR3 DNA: TGCGCCAGCAGCCAATTAGCGGACGGGGAGCTGTTTTTT; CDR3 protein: CASSQLADGELFF
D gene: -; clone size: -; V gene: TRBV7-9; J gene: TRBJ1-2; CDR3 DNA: TGTGCCAGCAGCCCACCAGCGACAGGCCTCCTTAACTATGGCTACACCTTC; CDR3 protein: CASSPPATGLLNYGYTF
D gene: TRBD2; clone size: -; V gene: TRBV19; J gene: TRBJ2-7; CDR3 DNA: TGTGCCAGTAGTACCACTCTTTGGACTAGCGGGAGTCTTATGGTGGGGCAGTACTTC; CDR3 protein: CASSTTLWTSGSLMVGQYF
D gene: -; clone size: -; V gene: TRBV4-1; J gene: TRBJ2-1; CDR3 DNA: TGCGCCAGCAGCCAAGTGGATCTAGTATCCTACAATGAGCAGTTCTTC; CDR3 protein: CASSQVDLVSYNEQFF
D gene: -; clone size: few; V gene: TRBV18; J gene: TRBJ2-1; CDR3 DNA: TGTGCCAGCTCACCACCGGGCAGGGAGCAGTTCTTC; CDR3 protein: CASSPPGREQFF
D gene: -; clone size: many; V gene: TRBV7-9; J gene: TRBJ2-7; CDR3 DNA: TGTGCCAGCGGCTCCTACTCGATCTCCTACGAGCAGTACTTC; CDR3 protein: CASGSYSISYEQYF
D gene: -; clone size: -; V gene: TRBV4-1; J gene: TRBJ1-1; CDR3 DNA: TGCGCCAGCAGCCAAGATTTCCGGAACACTGAAGCTTTCTTT; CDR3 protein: CASSQDFRNTEAFF
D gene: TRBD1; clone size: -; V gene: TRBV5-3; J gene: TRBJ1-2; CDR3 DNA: TGTGCCAGAAGCTTGAGGTCGGGACAGGGTGTGGGCTATGGCTACACCTTC; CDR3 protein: CARSLRSGQGVGYGYTF
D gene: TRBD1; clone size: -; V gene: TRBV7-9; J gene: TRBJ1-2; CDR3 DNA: TGTGCCAGCAGGAACGAAACGGGACAGGGGCACTATGGCTACACCTTC; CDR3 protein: CASRNETGQGHYGYTF
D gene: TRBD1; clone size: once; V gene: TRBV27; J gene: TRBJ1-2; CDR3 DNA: TGTGCCAGCACCCATTCACTCGGACAGGTTGGAGGCTACACCTTC; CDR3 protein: CASTHSLGQVGGYTF
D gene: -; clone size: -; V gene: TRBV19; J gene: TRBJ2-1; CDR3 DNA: TGTGCCAGTTTAGGAAGGGGTTACAATGAGCAGTTCTTC; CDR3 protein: CASLGRGYNEQFF
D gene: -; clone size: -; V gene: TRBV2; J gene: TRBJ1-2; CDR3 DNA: TGTGCCAGCAGTGACCGGGGAAGAGCTAACTATGGCTACACCTTC; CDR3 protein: CASSDRGRANYGYTF
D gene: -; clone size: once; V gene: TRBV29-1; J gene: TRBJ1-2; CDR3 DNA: TGCAGCGTTGAAGACAGGTTGGGCTACACCTTC; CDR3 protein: CSVEDRLGYTF
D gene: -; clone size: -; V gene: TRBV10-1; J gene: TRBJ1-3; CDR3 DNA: TGCGCCAGGAACAACCAGTCCCTAAACACCATATATTTT; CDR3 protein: CARNNQSLNTIYF
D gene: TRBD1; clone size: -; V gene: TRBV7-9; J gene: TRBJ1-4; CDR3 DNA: TGTGCCAGCAGAAGTACAGGGGATTCAACTAATGAAAAACTGTTTTTT; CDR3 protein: CASRSTGDSTNEKLFF
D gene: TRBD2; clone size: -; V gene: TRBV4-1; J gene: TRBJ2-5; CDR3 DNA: TGCGCCAGCAGCCAATATGGGACTAGCGGGATCCAAGAGACCCAGTACTTC; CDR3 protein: CASSQYGTSGIQETQYF
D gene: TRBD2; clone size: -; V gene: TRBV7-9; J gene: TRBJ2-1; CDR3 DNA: TGTGCCAGCAGCTTATCTAGCGGGAGTCGAAATGAGCAGTTCTTC; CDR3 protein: CASSLSSGSRNEQFF
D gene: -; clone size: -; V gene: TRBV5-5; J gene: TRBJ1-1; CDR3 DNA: TGTGCCAGCAGCTTGGGGTATAAACAACAGCCGAACACTGAAGCTTTCTTT; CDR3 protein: CASSLGYKQQPNTEAFF
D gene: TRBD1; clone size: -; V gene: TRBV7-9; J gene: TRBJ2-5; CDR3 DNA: TGTGCCAGCAGCTACCGACAGGGCCGGGAGACCCAGTACTTC; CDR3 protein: CASSYRQGRETQYF
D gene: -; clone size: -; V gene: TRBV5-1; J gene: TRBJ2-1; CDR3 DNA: TGCGCCAGCAGCCTGCAGCGATACGCTGGGCAGTTCTTC; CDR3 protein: CASSLQRYAGQFF
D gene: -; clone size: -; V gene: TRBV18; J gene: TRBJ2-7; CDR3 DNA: TGTGCCAGCTCAGCCACAGTTTACGAGCAGTACTTC; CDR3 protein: CASSATVYEQYF
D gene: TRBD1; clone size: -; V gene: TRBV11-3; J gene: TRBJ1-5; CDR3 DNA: TGTGCCAGCAGCACCGGGACAGGGGGCTGTCAGCCCCAGCATTTT; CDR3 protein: CASSTGTGGCQPQHF
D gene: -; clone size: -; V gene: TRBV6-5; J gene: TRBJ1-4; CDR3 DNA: TGTGCCAGCAGTTACAGCCGTAATGAAAAACTGTTTTTT; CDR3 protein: CASSYSRNEKLFF
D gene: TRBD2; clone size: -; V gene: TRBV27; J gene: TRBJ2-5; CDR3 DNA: TGTGCCAGCAGTTTAGCGGGAGTAAAGACCCAGTACTTC; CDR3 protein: CASSLAGVKTQYF
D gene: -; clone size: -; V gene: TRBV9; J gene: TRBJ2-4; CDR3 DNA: TGTGCCAGCAGCGAAGACAGGCAAATAGCCAAAAACATTCAGTACTTC; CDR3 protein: CASSEDRQIAKNIQYF
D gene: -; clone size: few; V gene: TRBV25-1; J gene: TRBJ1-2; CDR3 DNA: TGTGCCAGCAGTCAAGCCCCCCTGGGAGATGGCTACACCTTC; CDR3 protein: CASSQAPLGDGYTF
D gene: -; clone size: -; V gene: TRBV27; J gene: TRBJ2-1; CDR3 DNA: TGTGCCAGCAGTTGGGTTGGGACTGCCTCCTACAATGAGCAGTTCTTC; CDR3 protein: CASSWVGTASYNEQFF
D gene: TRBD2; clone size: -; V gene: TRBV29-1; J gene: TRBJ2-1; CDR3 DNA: TGCAGCGTTGTGGTACTAGCGGGGGGTGGTGAGCAGTTCTTC; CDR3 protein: CSVVVLAGGGEQFF
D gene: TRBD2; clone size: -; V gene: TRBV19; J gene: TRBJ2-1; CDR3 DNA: TGTGCCAGTAGTATTGGGACTAGCGGCTACAATGAGCAGTTCTTC; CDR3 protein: CASSIGTSGYNEQFF
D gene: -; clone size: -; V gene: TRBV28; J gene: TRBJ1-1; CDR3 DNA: TGTGCCAGCAGTCCACACGCTCCGAACACTGAAGCTTTCTTT; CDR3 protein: CASSPHAPNTEAFF
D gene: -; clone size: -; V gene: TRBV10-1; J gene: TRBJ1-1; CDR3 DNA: TGCGCCAGCAGTCCCACAGGGTACGGCACTGAAGCTTTCTTT; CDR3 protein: CASSPTGYGTEAFF
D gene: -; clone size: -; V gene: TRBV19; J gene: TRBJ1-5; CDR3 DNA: TGTGCCAGTAGTATAGGACCGAGGGGGTGGGCTCAGCCCCAGCATTTT; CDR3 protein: CASSIGPRGWAQPQHF
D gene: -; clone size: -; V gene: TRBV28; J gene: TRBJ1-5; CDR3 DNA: TGTGCCAGCAGTCGAACAGGGATTGCGGGCAATCAGCCCCAGCATTTT; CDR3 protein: CASSRTGIAGNQPQHF
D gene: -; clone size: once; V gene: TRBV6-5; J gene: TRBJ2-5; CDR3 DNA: TGTGCCACCCTGAAGGGGGGGTCAGAGACCCAGTACTTC; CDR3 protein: CATLKGGSETQYF
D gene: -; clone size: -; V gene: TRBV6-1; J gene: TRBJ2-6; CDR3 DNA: TGTGCCAGCAGTGATGTGTCCGGGGCTGGGGCCAACGTCCTGACTTTC; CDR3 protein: CASSDVSGAGANVLTF
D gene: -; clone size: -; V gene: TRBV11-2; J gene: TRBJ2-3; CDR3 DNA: TGTGCCAGCAGCTTACTCCCAGATACGCAGTATTTT; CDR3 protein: CASSLLPDTQYF
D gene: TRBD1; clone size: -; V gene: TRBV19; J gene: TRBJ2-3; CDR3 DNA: TGTGCCAGTAGTATCCCGGGACAGGTCCCTTACACGCAGTATTTT; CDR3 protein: CASSIPGQVPYTQYF
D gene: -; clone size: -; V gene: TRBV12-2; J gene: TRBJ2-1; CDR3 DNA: TGTGCAAGTCGCTTAAGACTCCTGACTGTTAGGGAGCAGTTCTTC; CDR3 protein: CASRLRLLTVREQFF
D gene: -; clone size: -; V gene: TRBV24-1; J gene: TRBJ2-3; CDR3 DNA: TGTGCCACCAGTGATTTTTCTAGAACAGATACGCAGTATTTT; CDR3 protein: CATSDFSRTDTQYF
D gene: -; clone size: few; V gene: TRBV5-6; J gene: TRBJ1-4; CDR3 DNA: TGTGCCAGCAGCTTCAGGAGGACTAATGAAAAACTGTTTTTT; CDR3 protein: CASSFRRTNEKLFF
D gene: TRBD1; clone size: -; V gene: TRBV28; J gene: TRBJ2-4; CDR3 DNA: TGTGCCAGCAGAGACAGGGGGCAGGTCAAAAACATTCAGTACTTC; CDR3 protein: CASRDRGQVKNIQYF
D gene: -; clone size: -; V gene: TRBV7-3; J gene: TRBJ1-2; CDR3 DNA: TGTGCCAGCAGCTTAGCAGGGAACTATGGCTACACCTTC; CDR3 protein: CASSLAGNYGYTF
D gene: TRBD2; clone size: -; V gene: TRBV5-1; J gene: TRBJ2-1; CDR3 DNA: TGCGCCAGCAGCTTGGGGGAGGGCAATGAGCAGTTCTTC; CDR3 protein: CASSLGEGNEQFF
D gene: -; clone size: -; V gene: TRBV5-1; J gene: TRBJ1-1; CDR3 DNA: TGCGCCAGCAGCTTGGTGCGGGGCACTGAAGCTTTCTTT; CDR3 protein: CASSLVRGTEAFF
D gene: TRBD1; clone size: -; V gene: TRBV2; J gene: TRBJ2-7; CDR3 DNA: TGTGCCAGCAGGCCTGACAGGGGGCGTCGCTTCGAGCAGTACTTC; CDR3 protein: CASRPDRGRRFEQYF
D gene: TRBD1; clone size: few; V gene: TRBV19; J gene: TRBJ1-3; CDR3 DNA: TGTGCCAGTACGGAAACAGGGGACTCCTCTTCTGGAAACACCATATATTTT; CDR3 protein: CASTETGDSSSGNTIYF
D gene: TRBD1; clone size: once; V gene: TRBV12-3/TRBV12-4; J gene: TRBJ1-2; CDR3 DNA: TGTGCCAGCAGTGGACAGGGGGCCGGTGGCTACACCTTC; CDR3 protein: CASSGQGAGGYTF
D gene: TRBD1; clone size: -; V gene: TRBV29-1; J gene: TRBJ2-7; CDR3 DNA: TGCAGCGTTGAAGCCGGGACAGGGGGGTACGAGCAGTACTTC; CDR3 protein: CSVEAGTGGYEQYF
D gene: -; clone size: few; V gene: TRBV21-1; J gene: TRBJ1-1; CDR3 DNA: TGTGCCAGCAGCACCTACGTAAGGGGGCGCAGCACTGAAGCTTTCTTT; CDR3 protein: CASSTYVRGRSTEAFF
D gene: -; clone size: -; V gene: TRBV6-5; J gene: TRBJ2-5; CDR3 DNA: TGTGCCAGCAGTTACTCGAGTAGGGGAGAGACCCAGTACTTC; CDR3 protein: CASSYSSRGETQYF
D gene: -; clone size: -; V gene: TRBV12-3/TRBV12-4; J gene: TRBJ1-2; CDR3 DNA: TGTGCCAGCACTCCGTCCCAGGGCTATGGCTACACCTTC; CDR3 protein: CASTPSQGYGYTF
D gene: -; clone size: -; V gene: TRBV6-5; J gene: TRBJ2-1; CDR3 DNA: TGTGCCAGCAAAGACGAGGGAAATGAGCAGTTCTTC; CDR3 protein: CASKDEGNEQFF
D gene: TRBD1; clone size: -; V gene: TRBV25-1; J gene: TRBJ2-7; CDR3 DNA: TGTGCCAGCAGTGACAACCGAGACAGGGATTACGAGCAGTACTTC; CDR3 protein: CASSDNRDRDYEQYF